This entry features one TCR beta chain sequence. The entry originates in a study of blood T cell repertoires in COVID-19. Original data processing: From reference gene primer amplification, estimates of nucleated cell counts were derived. Using immunoSEQ multiplex PCR, the repertoire was profiled, and TCRdb retains in-frame clones only, with some absent. Clone size and V and J calls were adopted from that table, with D and trimming inferred from the DNA. The sample includes hundreds of thousands of clones, around 89% of them seen just once. V was clipped by 5 bases and J by 5 bases; unmatched bases: 8. CDR1 is SGHAT and CDR2 is FQNNGV in the germline V gene. CDR3 length: 14 amino acids.

The chain is built from TRBV11-2 and TRBJ1-1; TRBD1 matches 7 bases. This TCR derives from a middle-aged man with acute or convalescent COVID-19. Sequencing was done on a sample of peripheral blood. This CDR3 reads CASSLQGGGTEAFF. The CDR3 DNA reads TGTGCCAGCAGCCTCCAAGGGGGCGGAACTGAAGCTTTCTTT.